The present T cell receptor (beta chain) was sequenced within a study of T cells in localized non-small cell lung cancer. Generated by immunoSEQ multiplex PCR, the TCRdb table keeps only in-frame clones and is missing some. Altogether 55,000 to 65,000 clones are present, roughly nine tenths being singletons, with the ten largest covering 15% to 20%. The V and J ends lost 3 bases and 3 bases respectively, with 10 bases between them. The CDR3 loop spans 14 amino acids. Germline-derived CDR1 and CDR2 are SGHNT and YYREEE (reference sequence). The chain employs TRBV5-4 and TRBJ1-3; D uncertain. This material consisted of peripheral blood, taken before any cancer treatment. The TCR originated in a man between 40 and 75 years old with stage I lung adenocarcinoma. CDR3 nucleotides: TGTGCCAGCAGCTCGTCGTACGGTGGAAACACCATATATTTT. It is translated as CASSSSYGGNTIYF. The full variable domain, its missing parts supplied by reference TRBV5-4 and TRBJ1-3, is ETGVTQSPTHLIKTRGQQVTLRCSSQSGHNTVSWYQQALGQGPQFIFQYYREEENGRGNFPPRFSGLQFPNYSSELNVNALELDDSALYLCASSSSYGGNTIYFGEGSWLTVV.